Presented here are 18 T cell receptor beta chains from one specimen sequenced in a study of human T cells and chemical hapten exposure. One entry per CDR3 protein results from TCRdb running MiXCR on the RACE reads. The table shows roughly 250,000 distinct CDR3 sequences, with over 8% occurring only once. As for time point: pre-sensitization, week 0. Treatment meaning: therapeutic diphenylcyclopropenone sensitization with weekly scalp DPC. Here the sequenced sample was whole blood, taken in connection with sensitization to the hapten diphenylcyclopropenone (DPC). The receptors stem from a woman aged 40 to 50 with alopecia areata. Some clones in this sample may be carry-over from other donors' samples.

This clonotype was observed a few times. This rearrangement joins TRBV20-1 to TRBJ1-5; no definite D call. V was clipped by 2 bases and J by 1 base, with 12 bases between them. Germline assignment: CDR1 DFQATT and CDR2 SNEGSKA (reference sequence). There are 15 residues in the CDR3. The CDR3 DNA reads TGCAGTGCTAGATTTCATGCAGCGAGCAATCAGCCCCAGCATTTT. As protein: CSARFHAASNQPQHF.

A few counts support this clonotype. The J gene is TRBJ2-5, the V gene TRBV29-1; D may be TRBD2 (7 bases). CDR3 length equals 11 residues. Trimming left V 3 bases short and J 6 bases short, with 8 bases between. The germline gives CDR1 SQVTM, CDR2 ANQGSEA. CDR3 sequence reads: CSVDGGQTQYF. As DNA, the CDR3 is TGCAGCGTTGACGGGGGGCAGACCCAGTACTTC.

The chain employs TRBV5-1 and TRBJ2-7; a weak D match, TRBD1 (6 bases). V lost 4 bases to trimming and J lost 2 bases, with 19 bases between them. The CDR3 extends over 16 amino acids. Germline values: CDR1 SGHRS, CDR2 YFSETQ. In DNA form, the CDR3 reads TGCGCCAGCAGCCGTTTTACCGGGACACCGACCTACGAGCAGTACTTC. This sequence encodes CASSRFTGTPTYEQYF.

The chain has TRBV20-1 and TRBJ1-2; D is unclear. Germline V CDR1 and CDR2: DFQATT, SNEGSKA (reference sequence). Deletions cut 1 base from V and 5 bases from J, with 8 bases between. This CDR3 contains 12 residues. The CDR3: CSARVSGYGYTF. CDR3 bases: TGCAGTGCTAGAGTATCCGGGTATGGCTACACCTTC.

The CDR3 here is CASSSIAGGDNEQFF. CDR3 bases: TGCGCCAGCAGCTCCATAGCGGGAGGGGACAATGAGCAGTTCTTC. The V gene is TRBV5-1, the J gene TRBJ2-1; 11 bases are shared with TRBD2. The V gene end was trimmed by 3 bases and the J gene end by 5 bases; junction bases not matched to a gene: 4. This CDR3 region has 15 residues. The germline CDR1 and CDR2 sequences are SGHRS and YFSETQ.

This clonotype was detected ten times or more. The chain couples TRBV6-2 or TRBV6-3 to TRBJ2-7, with 11 bases aligning to TRBD2. The CDR3 loop spans 14 amino acids. Germline CDR1 and CDR2: MNHEY and SVGEGT. With V trimmed by 6 bases and J by 4 bases, 5 bases remained unmatched. The CDR3 sequence is CASSSGTSGYEQYF. The CDR3 DNA is TGTGCCAGCAGCTCCGGGACTAGCGGATACGAGCAGTACTTC.

V is TRBV7-9 and J is TRBJ2-7; D ambiguous. CDR1 and CDR2 (germline): SEHNR, FQNEAQ (reference sequence). This CDR3 is 12 amino acids long. V was shortened by 3 bases and J by 4 bases, with 7 bases between the two germline ends. The CDR3 DNA follows: TGTGCCAGCAGCTTTGCTGGATACGAGCAGTACTTC. Translating it yields CASSFAGYEQYF. Variable domain in full (rest from reference TRBV7-9 and TRBJ2-7): DTGVSQNPRHKITKRGQNVTFRCDPISEHNRLYWYRQTLGQGPEFLTYFQNEAQLEKSRLLSDRFSAERPKGSFSTLEIQRTEQGDSAMYLCASSFAGYEQYFGPGTRLTVT.

The sample holds many counts of this clonotype. The gene calls are TRBV7-2 and TRBJ2-3; 8 bases are a match to TRBD2. There are 14 residues in the CDR3. J lost 5 bases, V lost 2 bases, and 3 bases had no gene match. Germline V gene sequence: CDR1 SGHTA, CDR2 FQGNSA. The CDR3 sequence is CASSLREGRDTQYF. CDR3 nucleotides: TGTGCCAGCAGCTTACGGGAGGGCCGAGATACGCAGTATTTT.

At least ten counts were recorded for this clonotype. J is TRBJ2-6 and V is TRBV7-2; D is perhaps TRBD2 (7 bases). The CDR3 consists of 16 residues. Germline lookup yields CDR1 SGHTA and CDR2 FQGNSA. V lost 5 bases and J 3 bases, leaving 14 bases between the germline ends. CDR3 in DNA: TGTGCCAGCAGCCCCAGGGGAGGGTATGGGGCCAACGTCCTGACTTTC. Amino acid sequence: CASSPRGGYGANVLTF.

This chain uses TRBV11-2 with TRBJ2-1; 8 nucleotides align to TRBD1. Germline CDR1 reads SGHAT; CDR2 reads FQNNGV. Losses at the gene ends were 6 bases for V and 12 bases for J; bases not matched to a gene: 10. This CDR3 comprises 13 residues. CDR3 protein: CASSKGTGWGQFF. In nucleotides, the CDR3 is TGTGCCAGCAGTAAAGGGACAGGCTGGGGGCAGTTCTTC.

This clonotype has more than one count but fewer than ten. The J gene is TRBJ2-7, the V gene TRBV7-9; the match to TRBD2 covers 12 bases. V was pared by 3 bases and J by 6 bases, with 3 bases of the junction left unmatched. Germline CDR1 is SEHNR and CDR2 is FQNEAQ (reference sequence). The CDR3 is 14 residues long. The CDR3 is CASSFGLAGPEQYF. For the CDR3, the DNA is TGTGCCAGCAGCTTTGGACTAGCGGGACCCGAGCAGTACTTC.

The rearrangement links TRBV7-9 to TRBJ2-7, with 7 bases lining up with TRBD2. Germline V gene data show CDR1 as SEHNR and CDR2 as FQNEAQ (reference sequence). V gave up 5 bases and J gave up 4 bases; unmatched junction bases: 14. CDR3 length: 16 amino acids. The CDR3 DNA follows: TGTGCCAGCAGCCTATCCGGCGGGAGATTTATGTACGAGCAGTACTTC. Its protein is CASSLSGGRFMYEQYF.

About this clonotype itself: A much larger clone lies one base from this, so it may be a read error. This CDR3 is missing its conserved last phenylalanine or tryptophan, likely due to a read error. This chain connects TRBV10-3 to TRBJ2-3, with no clear D. Germline lookup yields CDR1 ENHRY and CDR2 SYGVKD. CDR3 length equals 13 residues. V gave up 5 bases and J gave up 0 bases, with 6 bases separating them. CDR3 protein: CAISRQSTDTQYL. In nucleotides, the CDR3 is TGTGCCATCAGTCGGCAGAGCACAGATACGCAGTATTTG.

This clonotype was counted only a few times. The chain carries TRBV12-3 or TRBV12-4 and TRBJ1-2; no clear D gene. The CDR3 totals 11 residues. V lost 2 bases and J 13 bases, leaving 11 bases between the germline ends. The CDR3 spells CASSLNTYCTF. The CDR3 DNA follows: TGTGCCAGCAGTTTAAACACATACTGCACCTTC.

The chain links TRBV29-1 to TRBJ2-6; unclear D gene. The CDR3 has 13 amino acids. Germline-derived CDR1 and CDR2 are SQVTM and ANQGSEA. Trimming removed 6 bases at V and 1 base at J, with 7 bases between. CDR3 sequence: CSVETSGANVLTF. The CDR3 DNA sequence: TGCAGCGTCGAGACTTCTGGGGCCAACGTCCTGACTTTC.

This clonotype turned up a few times. V usage is TRBV6-1 and J usage is TRBJ2-1; D possibly corresponds to TRBD1 (6 bases). Trimming removed 0 bases at V and 8 bases at J, with 14 bases between. CDR3 size: 15 residues. CDR1 and CDR2 from the germline V gene are MNHNS and SASEGT. CDR3 DNA: TGTGCCAGCAGTGAAGCGGGTTACAGGGTGGATGAGCAGTTCTTC. This codes for CASSEAGYRVDEQFF.

The genes are TRBV24-1 and TRBJ2-3; D is unresolved. This CDR3 is built from 13 residues. V was trimmed by 4 bases and J by 6 bases, leaving 10 bases between them. The germline V gene encodes CDR1 KGHDR and CDR2 SFDVKD. The CDR3 nucleotides read TGTGCCACCAGTGAGCACACGTCTGATACGCAGTATTTT. It yields the protein CATSEHTSDTQYF.

This clonotype has only a few counts. The chain is built from TRBV10-3 and TRBJ2-3; TRBD1 matches 7 bases. The CDR3 extends over 14 amino acids. V was pared by 10 bases and J by 2 bases, with 9 bases of the junction left unmatched. CDR1 is ENHRY and CDR2 is SYGVKD in the germline V gene. CDR3 sequence reads: CATVRGTATDTQYF. Here the CDR3 DNA reads TGTGCCACCGTGAGAGGGACAGCCACAGATACGCAGTATTTT.